This T cell receptor beta chain is from a study of shared clonotypes between healthy human individuals. About this clone itself: Its antigen remains unknown.

200 ng DNA, 25,000 to 35,000 T cell genomes, went into each sorted-subset replicate PCR. Sequenced by immunoSEQ multiplex PCR; TCRdb stores in-frame clones only, minus some. The data hold about 1.5 million clones, with over 95% observed a single time. Study results and limitations: It was the non-shared clonotypes that had lower generation probabilities than clonotypes shared by all four donors. Sequencing depth was expected to influence donor clonotype sharing.

Healthy adults negative for HIV, lacking recent acute infections or vaccinations, served as donors. The receptor was isolated from a man aged 30 to 45 in good health. Sequenced material: naive CD4+ T cells sorted from blood. The subset: CD45RA+ positively selected.

CDR3 sequence reads: CASSDRLAVYNEQFF. The CDR3 coding sequence is TGCGCCAGCAGCGACCGACTAGCGGTTTACAATGAGCAGTTCTTC. The J gene is TRBJ2-1, the V gene TRBV5-1, with 9 bases fitting TRBD2. There are 15 residues in the CDR3. Per germline, CDR1 SGHRS and CDR2 YFSETQ. J lost 4 bases, V lost 4 bases, and 6 bases had no gene match.